Here is one TCR beta chain with its context. The data were produced by immunoSEQ multiplex PCR, yet TCRdb's version contains in-frame clones alone and is incomplete. Of millions of clones in the sample, just over 90% were seen once. The sample originates from a study of shared clonotypes between healthy human individuals. CD45RO negativity and positive selection for CCR7 defined naive CD8 cells, a population that excluded terminally differentiated effector memory CD45RA+ cells. Germline V CDR1 and CDR2: MNHEY, SMNVEV (reference sequence). CDR3 length: 14 residues. V lost 7 bases, J lost 7 bases, and 12 bases stayed unmatched.

This TCR came from a man younger than 35 in good health. Some clones in this sample may be carry-over from other donors' samples. Sequenced material: naive CD8+ T cells from PBMCs. The chain employs TRBV27 and TRBJ1-2, with 7 positions matching TRBD1. CDR3 bases: TGTGCCAGCAAGCAAGGGCAGGGGGTGGGTGGCTACACCTTC. It yields the protein CASKQGQGVGGYTF.